A selection of T cell receptor beta chains follows, all from one sample in a study of shared clonotypes between healthy human individuals. This table comes from immunoSEQ multiplex PCR, and its TCRdb copy is limited to in-frame clones, with some not included. The sample consists of 2.3 million or so clones, about 92% of them appearing once. Sequencing used naive CD4+ T cells from PBMCs. These receptors all come from a man younger than 35 in good health. Some clones in this sample may be carry-over from other donors' samples. Both conserved end residues are part of each CDR3. A D gene is named only where the DNA matches it firmly. A clone size is listed for some rows: how often the clone was seen (once, few, many), or a class if it is expanded.

CDR3nt	CDR3aa	v_gene	j_gene	abundance	d_gene
TGTGCCAACCGTCTACTAGCGGGAGAAGAGACCCAGTACTTC	CANRLLAGEETQYF	TRBV6-1	TRBJ2-5	once	TRBD2
TGTGCCAGCAGCGTAGACATTTTTTTCAGCTCTGGGGCCAACGTCCTGACTTTC	CASSVDIFFSSGANVLTF	TRBV7-2	TRBJ2-6	NA	NA
TGTGCCAGCAGCCAAGAGGACAGGGCATACGAGCAGTACTTC	CASSQEDRAYEQYF	TRBV5-4	TRBJ2-7	NA	TRBD1
TGTGCCAGCAATACCGGGACAGCACTTAGGGAGCAGTTCTTC	CASNTGTALREQFF	TRBV6-6	TRBJ2-1	NA	TRBD1
TGTGCCAGCAGCTTAAACGGGCGACGATACGAGCAGTACTTC	CASSLNGRRYEQYF	TRBV7-2	TRBJ2-7	NA	NA
TGTGCCAGCAGCCGTCTCGGGGGAAACTATGGCTACACCTTC	CASSRLGGNYGYTF	TRBV5-4	TRBJ1-2	NA	NA
TGTGCCCTCACTAAAGACCATGAGCAGTTCTTC	CALTKDHEQFF	TRBV30	TRBJ2-1	NA	NA
TGCAGCGTGGGGACAGGGTCTTATGAGCAGTTCTTC	CSVGTGSYEQFF	TRBV29-1	TRBJ2-1	NA	TRBD1
TGTGCCAGCAGTTCCTGGACTAGCGGCACAGATACGCAGTATTTT	CASSSWTSGTDTQYF	TRBV2	TRBJ2-3	NA	TRBD2
TGCGCCAGCAGCCCAGTTGCAACTAATGAAAAACTGTTTTTT	CASSPVATNEKLFF	TRBV5-1	TRBJ1-4	NA	NA
TGTGCCAGCAGCTTAGGAGGGACTAGCTTCATCGGGGAGCTGTTTTTT	CASSLGGTSFIGELFF	TRBV7-2	TRBJ2-2	NA	TRBD2